Given below is one T cell receptor (beta chain) in context. What it recognizes is unknown. The data originate from a study of CD8 T cells in ankylosing spondylitis. The CDR3 sequence is 15 residues long. Unmatched junction bases numbered 6, after V lost 4 bases and J lost 1 base. In germline, CDR1 is MGHRA, CDR2 YSYEKL. Findings of the study overall: Seemingly characteristic of ankylosing spondylitis blood was a TCR beta motif consisting of 7 or 8 highly homologous variants.

TCRdb reanalysed the 5' RACE reads using MiXCR and keeps one entry per CDR3 protein. The data show 350,000 or so distinct CDR3 sequences, roughly 8% seen once. Material for sequencing was blood, either unsorted or a sorted T cell fraction (not recorded which). The TCR comes from a male donor with ankylosing spondylitis. This chain uses TRBV4-1 with TRBJ2-5, with TRBD2 identical over 7 bases. In DNA, the CDR3 is TGCGCCAGCAGCCGGGTAGCGGGCGTCCAAGAGACCCAGTACTTC. This sequence encodes CASSRVAGVQETQYF.